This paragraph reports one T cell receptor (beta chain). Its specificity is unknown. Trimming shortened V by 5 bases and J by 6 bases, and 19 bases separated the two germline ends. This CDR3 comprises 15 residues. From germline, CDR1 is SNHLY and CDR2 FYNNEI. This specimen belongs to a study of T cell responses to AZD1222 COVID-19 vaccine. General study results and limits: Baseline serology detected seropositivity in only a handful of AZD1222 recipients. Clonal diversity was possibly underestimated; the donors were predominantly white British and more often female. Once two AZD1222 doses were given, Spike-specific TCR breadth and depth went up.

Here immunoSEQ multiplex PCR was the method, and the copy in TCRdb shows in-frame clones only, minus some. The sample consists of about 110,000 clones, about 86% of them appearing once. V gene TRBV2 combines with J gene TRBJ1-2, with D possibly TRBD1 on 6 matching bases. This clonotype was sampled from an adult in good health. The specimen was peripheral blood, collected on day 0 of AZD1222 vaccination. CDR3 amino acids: CASSLSPGTFNGYTF. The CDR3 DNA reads TGTGCCAGCAGTTTAAGCCCAGGGACATTTAATGGCTACACCTTC. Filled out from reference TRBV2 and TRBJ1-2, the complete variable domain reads EPEVTQTPSHQVTQMGQEVILRCVPISNHLYFYWYRQILGQKVEFLVSFYNNEISEKSEIFDDQFSVERPDGSNFTLKIRSTKLEDSAMYFCASSLSPGTFNGYTFGSGTRLTVV.